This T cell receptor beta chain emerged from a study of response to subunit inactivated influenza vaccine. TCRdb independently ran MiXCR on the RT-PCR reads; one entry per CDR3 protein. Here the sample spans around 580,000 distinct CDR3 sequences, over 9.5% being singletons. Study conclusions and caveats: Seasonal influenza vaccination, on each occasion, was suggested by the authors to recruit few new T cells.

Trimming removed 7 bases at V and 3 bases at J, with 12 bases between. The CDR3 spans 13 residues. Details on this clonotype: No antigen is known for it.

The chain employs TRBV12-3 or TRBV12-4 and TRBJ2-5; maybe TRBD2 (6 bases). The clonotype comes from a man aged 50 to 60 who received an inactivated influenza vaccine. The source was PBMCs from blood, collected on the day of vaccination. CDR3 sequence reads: CASNLRGEETQYF. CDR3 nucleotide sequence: TGTGCCAGCAACCTCCGCGGGGAAGAGACCCAGTACTTC.